A selection of T cell receptor beta chains follows, all from one sample in a study of molecular identifiers for immune sequencing clone quantification. A single record per CDR3 protein comes from TCRdb applying MiXCR to the PCR reads. Of some 94,000 distinct CDR3 sequences in the sample, around a quarter are singletons; the top ten hold 0.6% to 0.95%. Material for sequencing was naive CD8+ T cells from blood, with Jurkat cell RNA spiked in. These receptor sequences come from a human donor in good health. Some libraries in this study had Jurkat cell RNA spiked in. The CDR3 runs from the conserved cysteine through the conserved F or W. D genes are given only for firm matches. Clone size is stated in some rows and not others, as once, few, many or a class when expanded.

v_call: TRBV30; clone_size: many; j_call: TRBJ2-2; d_call: .; cdr3_aa: CAWTVETGELFF; cdr3_nt: TGTGCCTGGACTGTGGAGACCGGGGAGCTGTTTTTT
v_call: TRBV27; clone_size: many; j_call: TRBJ2-7; d_call: .; cdr3_aa: CASSLLGGEQYF; cdr3_nt: TGTGCCAGCAGTCTCTTAGGGGGCGAGCAGTACTTC
v_call: TRBV5-1; clone_size: .; j_call: TRBJ2-7; d_call: .; cdr3_aa: CASSYTSEPYEQYF; cdr3_nt: TGCGCCAGCAGCTATACAAGTGAGCCCTACGAGCAGTACTTT
v_call: TRBV16; clone_size: few; j_call: TRBJ1-4; d_call: .; cdr3_aa: CASTPGSNNEKLFF; cdr3_nt: TGTGCCAGCACCCCGGGAAGCAATAATGAAAAACTGTTTTTT
v_call: TRBV7-9; clone_size: .; j_call: TRBJ2-5; d_call: .; cdr3_aa: CASSFTPSQEAQYF; cdr3_nt: TGTGCCAGTAGCTTTACCCCTTCGCAAGAGGCCCAGTACTTC
v_call: TRBV20-1; clone_size: many; j_call: TRBJ2-3; d_call: TRBD2; cdr3_aa: CSARDLELAGVTQYF; cdr3_nt: TGCAGTGCTAGAGATCTCGAACTAGCGGGAGTTACGCAGTATTTT
v_call: TRBV28; clone_size: few; j_call: TRBJ2-7; d_call: .; cdr3_aa: CASSFLVLRPPYEQYF; cdr3_nt: TGTGCCAGCAGTTTCCTCGTCCTCCGACCTCCCTACGAGCAGTACTTC
v_call: TRBV7-2; clone_size: many; j_call: TRBJ2-5; d_call: TRBD2; cdr3_aa: CASSFDGEGRTQYF; cdr3_nt: TGTGCCAGCAGCTTTGATGGGGAGGGACGAACCCAGTACTTC
v_call: TRBV6-5; clone_size: many; j_call: TRBJ2-5; d_call: TRBD2; cdr3_aa: CASSYSPSGEQETQYF; cdr3_nt: TGTGCCAGCAGTTACTCCCCTAGCGGGGAGCAAGAGACCCAGTACTTC
v_call: TRBV29-1; clone_size: many; j_call: TRBJ2-1; d_call: .; cdr3_aa: CSPVSMAYDKEHEQFF; cdr3_nt: TGCAGCCCCGTGTCGATGGCGTACGATAAGGAACATGAGCAGTTCTTC
v_call: TRBV4-3; clone_size: many; j_call: TRBJ2-3; d_call: .; cdr3_aa: CASSQDATRGADTQYF; cdr3_nt: TGCGCCAGCAGCCAAGATGCGACTAGAGGTGCAGATACGCAGTATTTT
v_call: TRBV12-3/TRBV12-4; clone_size: few; j_call: TRBJ2-7; d_call: .; cdr3_aa: CASSRAASGLEQYF; cdr3_nt: TGTGCCAGCTCCCGAGCGGCAAGCGGGCTGGAGCAGTACTTC
v_call: TRBV6-2/TRBV6-3; clone_size: .; j_call: TRBJ1-2; d_call: .; cdr3_aa: CASSYSLTGTKNYGYTF; cdr3_nt: TGTGCCAGCAGTTACTCTCTAACCGGGACAAAGAACTATGGCTACACCTTC
v_call: TRBV5-6; clone_size: .; j_call: TRBJ2-2; d_call: .; cdr3_aa: CASSFGQTGELFF; cdr3_nt: TGTGCCAGCAGCTTTGGACAGACCGGGGAGCTGTTTTTT
v_call: TRBV14; clone_size: many; j_call: TRBJ1-2; d_call: .; cdr3_aa: CASSQVTGEFTYGYTF; cdr3_nt: TGTGCCAGCAGCCAAGTTACCGGGGAGTTTACCTATGGCTACACCTTC
v_call: TRBV4-1; clone_size: few; j_call: TRBJ1-5; d_call: .; cdr3_aa: CASSVRGNQPQHF; cdr3_nt: TGCGCCAGCAGCGTCCGGGGAAATCAGCCCCAGCATTTT
v_call: TRBV13; clone_size: .; j_call: TRBJ2-7; d_call: .; cdr3_aa: CTGSSTGSSYEQYF; cdr3_nt: TGTACCGGCAGCTCGACTGGGAGCTCCTACGAGCAGTACTTC
v_call: TRBV7-9; clone_size: .; j_call: TRBJ2-3; d_call: .; cdr3_aa: CASSSWTETDTQYF; cdr3_nt: TGTGCCAGCAGCTCGTGGACAGAGACAGATACGCAGTATTTT
v_call: TRBV28; clone_size: many; j_call: TRBJ1-1; d_call: .; cdr3_aa: CASSFSGGWGEAFF; cdr3_nt: TGTGCCAGCAGTTTCTCCGGGGGCTGGGGGGAAGCTTTCTTT
v_call: TRBV4-1; clone_size: many; j_call: TRBJ2-7; d_call: TRBD1; cdr3_aa: CASSQPGQGFYEQYF; cdr3_nt: TGCGCCAGCAGCCAACCGGGACAGGGGTTCTACGAGCAGTACTTC
v_call: TRBV5-1; clone_size: .; j_call: TRBJ1-1; d_call: TRBD1; cdr3_aa: CASSFFLMGQGNTEAFF; cdr3_nt: TGCGCCAGCAGCTTTTTTCTAATGGGACAGGGGAACACTGAAGCTTTCTTT
v_call: TRBV9; clone_size: many; j_call: TRBJ2-3; d_call: .; cdr3_aa: CASSTKKSGLEETQYF; cdr3_nt: TGTGCCAGCAGCACTAAGAAATCAGGACTCGAGGAAACGCAGTATTTT
v_call: TRBV6-2/TRBV6-3; clone_size: .; j_call: TRBJ2-7; d_call: .; cdr3_aa: CASSYPRGEEDF; cdr3_nt: TGTGCCAGCAGTTACCCTCGCGGGGAGGAGGACTTC
v_call: TRBV6-5; clone_size: few; j_call: TRBJ2-5; d_call: .; cdr3_aa: CASSYFETQYF; cdr3_nt: TGTGCCAGCAGTTACTTTGAGACCCAGTACTTC
v_call: TRBV7-2; clone_size: many; j_call: TRBJ1-1; d_call: TRBD1; cdr3_aa: CASSGTGGTEAFF; cdr3_nt: TGTGCCAGCAGCGGGACAGGGGGCACTGAAGCTTTCTTT
v_call: TRBV4-1; clone_size: few; j_call: TRBJ2-7; d_call: TRBD1; cdr3_aa: CASSLRTGGDYEQYF; cdr3_nt: TGCGCCAGCAGCCTACGGACAGGGGGCGACTACGAGCAGTACTTC
v_call: TRBV20-1; clone_size: many; j_call: TRBJ2-3; d_call: .; cdr3_aa: CSARVIGEGTDTQYF; cdr3_nt: TGCAGTGCCCGAGTAATCGGGGAAGGTACAGATACGCAGTATTTT
v_call: TRBV13; clone_size: few; j_call: TRBJ2-1; d_call: .; cdr3_aa: CASSSWGLEQFF; cdr3_nt: TGTGCCAGCAGCTCGTGGGGTTTGGAGCAGTTCTTC
v_call: TRBV29-1; clone_size: .; j_call: TRBJ1-2; d_call: TRBD1; cdr3_aa: CSVEPGQLLYGYTF; cdr3_nt: TGCAGCGTTGAACCGGGACAGCTCCTCTATGGCTACACCTTC
v_call: TRBV9; clone_size: few; j_call: TRBJ2-5; d_call: TRBD2; cdr3_aa: CASSVDGRGGEETQYF; cdr3_nt: TGTGCCAGCAGCGTAGATGGGAGGGGCGGGGAAGAGACCCAGTACTTC
v_call: TRBV27; clone_size: .; j_call: TRBJ1-1; d_call: .; cdr3_aa: CASSDGGTEAFF; cdr3_nt: TGTGCCAGCTCAGACGGGGGCACTGAAGCTTTCTTT
v_call: TRBV4-1; clone_size: few; j_call: TRBJ2-5; d_call: .; cdr3_aa: CASSHFPEQETQYF; cdr3_nt: TGCGCCAGCAGCCACTTCCCGGAGCAAGAGACCCAGTACTTC
v_call: TRBV23-1; clone_size: .; j_call: TRBJ1-6; d_call: TRBD1; cdr3_aa: CASSQAGQDNSPLHF; cdr3_nt: TGCGCCAGCAGTCAGGCGGGACAGGATAATTCACCCCTCCACTTT
v_call: TRBV2; clone_size: many; j_call: TRBJ2-7; d_call: .; cdr3_aa: CASLGNEGAFAHEQYF; cdr3_nt: TGTGCCAGTCTCGGTAACGAGGGAGCTTTTGCCCACGAGCAGTACTTC
v_call: TRBV4-1; clone_size: many; j_call: TRBJ2-2; d_call: .; cdr3_aa: CASSQYHISNTGELFF; cdr3_nt: TGCGCCAGCAGCCAATATCACATTAGCAACACCGGGGAGCTGTTTTTT
v_call: TRBV4-3; clone_size: many; j_call: TRBJ2-3; d_call: TRBD2; cdr3_aa: CASSQETSGTLSPSTDTQYF; cdr3_nt: TGCGCCAGCAGCCAAGAAACTAGCGGGACTCTATCGCCTAGCACAGATACGCAGTATTTT